A selection of T cell receptor beta chains follows, all from one sample in a study of T cell responses to AZD1222 COVID-19 vaccine. Profiling relied on immunoSEQ multiplex PCR, and the TCRdb table lists in-frame clones only, not all of them. The sample comprises under 150,000 clones, almost 85% of which are singletons, and approximately 8% rests with the top ten. The source was peripheral blood, collected 28 days after the second dose of the MenACWY control vaccine. Source of these receptors: an adult who received the MenACWY meningococcal vaccine as a control. Each CDR3 is given with its conserved first and last residue. D genes are given only for firm matches. Size values are once, few and many counts, or a class for expanded clones, and some rows have none.

DNA,CDR3,size,J,V,D
TGTGCCAGCAGCCCCAACCGAGGGGTCCGCTACACCTTC,CASSPNRGVRYTF,-,TRBJ1-2,TRBV3-1/TRBV3-2,-
TGTGCCAGCTCACCGGGACCCGGGGAGACCCAGTACTTC,CASSPGPGETQYF,-,TRBJ2-5,TRBV18,-
TGTGCCAGCAGACTACAGGGGGCCGAGACCCAGTACTTC,CASRLQGAETQYF,-,TRBJ2-5,TRBV6-5,TRBD1
TGTGCCAGCAGCCTAACTGCGCAGGGGGTTTATGGCTACACCTTC,CASSLTAQGVYGYTF,few,TRBJ1-2,TRBV11-3,TRBD1
TGTGCCAGCAGTGTTTCGAGCAGCCGCAATCAGCCCCAGCATTTT,CASSVSSSRNQPQHF,once,TRBJ1-5,TRBV6-4,-
TGTGCCAGCAGTTACTCGATACTGGGGGGCGACTATGGCTACACCTTC,CASSYSILGGDYGYTF,-,TRBJ1-2,TRBV6-5,-
TGTGCCAGCAGTGTAGCGGGGGGGCGGAATGAGCAGTTCTTC,CASSVAGGRNEQFF,-,TRBJ2-1,TRBV6-4,TRBD2
TGTGCCAGCAGTTCTTCTCCGTCGACAGTACATGGCTACACCTTC,CASSSSPSTVHGYTF,-,TRBJ1-2,TRBV6-2/TRBV6-3,-
TGCGCCAGCAGTGTCCTAGGCCAAGAGACCCAGTACTTC,CASSVLGQETQYF,-,TRBJ2-5,TRBV5-1,-
TGTGCCTGGAGTGTCGGTTTTAGGGGTGTCGATGAGCAGTTCTTC,CAWSVGFRGVDEQFF,-,TRBJ2-1,TRBV30,-
TGCGCCAGCAGAATGGAATCTGGGGCCAACGTCCTGACTTTC,CASRMESGANVLTF,few,TRBJ2-6,TRBV5-1,-
TGTGCCAGCTCACCACGGGACGAGGGTAAAGCTTTCTTT,CASSPRDEGKAFF,-,TRBJ1-1,TRBV18,-
TGTGCCACCCGCTTGCGGGTTTATGAAAAACTGTTTTTT,CATRLRVYEKLFF,-,TRBJ1-4,TRBV2,-
TGTGCCAGCAGCCCCGAGAAAGGACTAGCGGGAGGGCCAAGGGCGGGTGAGCAGTACTTC,CASSPEKGLAGGPRAGEQYF,medium-sized,TRBJ2-7,TRBV5-4,TRBD2
TGTGCCAGCAGCAGGAGATGGCAGGGTTCGAAGTATTTT,CASSRRWQGSKYF,-,TRBJ2-3,TRBV5-6,-
TGTGCCAGCAGCTTGGGGGGTGCGAGCACAGATACGCAGTATTTT,CASSLGGASTDTQYF,-,TRBJ2-3,TRBV5-4,-
TGTGCCAGCAGCGTAGACGTTGGCGAGCAGTACTTC,CASSVDVGEQYF,-,TRBJ2-7,TRBV9,-
TGTGCCATCTTTAGGGACAGGGGGACCGGGGAGCTGTTTTTT,CAIFRDRGTGELFF,-,TRBJ2-2,TRBV6-5,TRBD1
TGCGCCAGCAGCTTGGGCCTAGCCTCGTTCACAGATACGCAGTATTTT,CASSLGLASFTDTQYF,-,TRBJ2-3,TRBV5-1,-
TGTGCCAGCGCACGACGGGGTGGTTACGAGCAGTACTTC,CASARRGGYEQYF,-,TRBJ2-7,TRBV3-1/TRBV3-2,-
TGTGCCAGCAGCTTGGCAGGTTCCTACGAGCAGTACTTC,CASSLAGSYEQYF,few,TRBJ2-7,TRBV5-4,-
TGTGCCAGCAGCCGTTCAGGGGGTACTTACTACGAGCAGTACTTC,CASSRSGGTYYEQYF,once,TRBJ2-7,TRBV7-2,TRBD1
TGTGCCAGCAGCCCCCGCGGGCTGATGTTGTGGGGTCCCTATAATTCACCCCTCCACTTT,CASSPRGLMLWGPYNSPLHF,-,TRBJ1-6,TRBV21-1,-
TGTGCCAGCAGCTTGGGACAGGGTAGGAATGAGCAGTTCTTC,CASSLGQGRNEQFF,-,TRBJ2-1,TRBV5-4,TRBD1
TGTGCCAGCAGTTACCTCTACCCGGGACAGCTGAATGAAGCTTTCTTT,CASSYLYPGQLNEAFF,-,TRBJ1-1,TRBV6-2/TRBV6-3,TRBD1
TGTGCCAGCTCACCCCGTGGACAGGGTGAAGCTTTCTTT,CASSPRGQGEAFF,-,TRBJ1-1,TRBV18,TRBD1
TGTGCCAGCAGTGGCACAGGTAATCAGCCCCAGCATTTT,CASSGTGNQPQHF,-,TRBJ1-5,TRBV27,-
TGCAGTGCTAGTAACAGGGAAGTAACTAACTATGGCTACACCTTC,CSASNREVTNYGYTF,-,TRBJ1-2,TRBV20-1,-
TGTGCCAGCAGCTTTTCAATAGCGGGGGGGTACAATGAGCAGTTCTTC,CASSFSIAGGYNEQFF,-,TRBJ2-1,TRBV5-6,TRBD2
TGTGCCAGCAACCTGGGACTAGCGGGGGACACCGGGGAGCTGTTTTTT,CASNLGLAGDTGELFF,-,TRBJ2-2,TRBV27,TRBD2
TGCAGCGTTGCGGGGGATAACACAGATACGCAGTATTTT,CSVAGDNTDTQYF,-,TRBJ2-3,TRBV29-1,-
TGTGCCAGCAGTCTCCCGACAGGATACTATGGCTACACCTTC,CASSLPTGYYGYTF,-,TRBJ1-2,TRBV28,-
TGCGCCAGCAGCTTGGGGATGGGGAGTGGCGGTAATGAAAAACTGTTTTTT,CASSLGMGSGGNEKLFF,-,TRBJ1-4,TRBV5-1,-
TGTGCCAGTGGACGGAAGAGCTCCTACAATGAGCAGTTCTTC,CASGRKSSYNEQFF,-,TRBJ2-1,TRBV19,-
TGTGCCACCAGCAGAGTTACGGGAGGGAGTGAAAAACTGTTTTTT,CATSRVTGGSEKLFF,-,TRBJ1-4,TRBV15,-
TGTGCCAGCAGCGTAGACCCTCGGGAGGAAAACACCATATATTTT,CASSVDPREENTIYF,-,TRBJ1-3,TRBV9,-
TGTGCCAGCAGCTTACGGGGGGGAGAGACCCAGTACTTC,CASSLRGGETQYF,-,TRBJ2-5,TRBV13,TRBD2
TGTGCCAGCAGCTTAATGGGCATAGTCAATCAGCCCCAGCATTTT,CASSLMGIVNQPQHF,-,TRBJ1-5,TRBV7-9,-
TGTGCTAGTGGTTTGGGACAGGGCACTGAAGCTTTCTTT,CASGLGQGTEAFF,-,TRBJ1-1,TRBV12-5,TRBD1
TGTGCCAGCAGCCTATCGGGGAACACTGAAGCTTTCTTT,CASSLSGNTEAFF,-,TRBJ1-1,TRBV3-1/TRBV3-2,-
TGTGCCAGCAGCTCTCAGGCAGTTAGCTCTGGAAACACCATATATTTT,CASSSQAVSSGNTIYF,-,TRBJ1-3,TRBV7-2,-
TGCAGCGTTGAAGCTTGGCGGGGGAGACCTAGCACAGATACGCAGTATTTT,CSVEAWRGRPSTDTQYF,-,TRBJ2-3,TRBV29-1,TRBD2
TGTGCCAGCAGTCAGGGGATTGGTTACGGGGAGCTGTTTTTT,CASSQGIGYGELFF,-,TRBJ2-2,TRBV6-2/TRBV6-3,-
TGTGCCAGCAGCGGATCCCTGACAGGTAATGAAAAACTGTTTTTT,CASSGSLTGNEKLFF,-,TRBJ1-4,TRBV5-5,-
TGCGCCAGCAGGGCAAAGGCGGGGATGAACACTGAAGCTTTCTTT,CASRAKAGMNTEAFF,-,TRBJ1-1,TRBV5-1,-